This T cell receptor beta chain stems from a study of OX40 agonist ivuxolimab in advanced cancers. Study as a whole: Patients receiving dose escalation had hepatocellular carcinoma, melanoma, renal cell or head and neck cancer.

Measured with immunoSEQ multiplex PCR; TCRdb has only the in-frame clones, and not every one. The sample has around 100,000 clones; approximately 90% are singletons. This CDR3 is 16 amino acids long. Germline CDR1 SGHRS, CDR2 YFSETQ. The junction had 6 bases not matched to a gene; V was cut back by 0 bases and J by 3 bases. The source of this sequence is an adult with an advanced solid tumor such as melanoma, head and neck, liver or kidney cancer. This sequence joins TRBV5-1 and TRBJ2-3, with 8 bases fitting TRBD1. The sample here was CD4+ or CD8+ T cells sorted from blood, taken in a trial of the OX40 agonist ivuxolimab. The CDR3 here is CASSLVGQGRTDTQYF. The CDR3, as DNA: TGCGCCAGCAGCTTGGTCGGACAGGGTAGGACAGATACGCAGTATTTT. The whole variable domain, filled in from reference TRBV5-1 and TRBJ2-3, reads KAGVTQTPRYLIKTRGQQVTLSCSPISGHRSVSWYQQTPGQGLQFLFEYFSETQRNKGNFPGRFSGRQFSNSRSEMNVSTLELGDSALYLCASSLVGQGRTDTQYFGPGTRLTVL.